This record concerns one TCR beta chain sequence. This specimen belongs to a study of glioma-infiltrating T cells after dendritic cell vaccination. In the study overall: Between about 2002 and 2013, patients got autologous tumor lysate-pulsed dendritic cell vaccines. Three intradermal dendritic cell vaccine injections were given every two weeks.

V lost 4 bases and J 2 bases, leaving 7 bases between the germline ends. Germline V CDR1 and CDR2: SGHDT, YYEEEE. This CDR3 has 14 residues. Described time point: after dendritic cell vaccination, including at tumor progression/relapse. Clones were read by immunoSEQ multiplex PCR, and TCRdb kept only the in-frame ones, dropping some. The sample shows approximately 90,000 clones, 70% to 90% of them seen only once. The specimen comprised blood, sampled after dendritic cell vaccination. The rearrangement uses TRBV5-6 and TRBJ2-6, with no clear D. The clonotype was recovered from a human donor with glioblastoma. Here the CDR3 DNA reads TGTGCCAGCAGCCGAACGGCTGGGGCCAACGTCCTGACTTTC. Encoded protein: CASSRTAGANVLTF.